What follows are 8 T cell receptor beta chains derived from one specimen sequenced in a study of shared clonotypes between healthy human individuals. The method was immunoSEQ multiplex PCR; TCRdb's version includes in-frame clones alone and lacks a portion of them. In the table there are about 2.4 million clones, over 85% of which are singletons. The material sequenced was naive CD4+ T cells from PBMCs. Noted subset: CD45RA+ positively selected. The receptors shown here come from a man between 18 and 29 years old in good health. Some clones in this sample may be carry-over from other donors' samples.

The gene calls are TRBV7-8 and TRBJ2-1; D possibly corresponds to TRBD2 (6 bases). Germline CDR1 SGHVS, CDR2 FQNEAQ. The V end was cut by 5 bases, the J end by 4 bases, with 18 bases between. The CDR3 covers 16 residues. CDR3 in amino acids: CASSPQRLALYNEQFF. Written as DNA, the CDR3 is TGTGCCAGCAGCCCTCAAAGGCTAGCGCTATACAATGAGCAGTTCTTC.

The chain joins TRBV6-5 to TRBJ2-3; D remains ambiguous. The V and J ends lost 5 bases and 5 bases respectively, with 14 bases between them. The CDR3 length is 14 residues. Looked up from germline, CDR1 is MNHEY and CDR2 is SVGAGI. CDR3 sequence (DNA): TGTGCCAGCAGTCGGACCCGGACCGAAGATACGCAGTATTTT. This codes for CASSRTRTEDTQYF.

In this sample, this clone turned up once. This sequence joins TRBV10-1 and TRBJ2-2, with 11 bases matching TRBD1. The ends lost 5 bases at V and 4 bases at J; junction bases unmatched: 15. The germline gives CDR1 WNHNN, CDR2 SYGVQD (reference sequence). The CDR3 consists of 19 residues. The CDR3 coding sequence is TGCGCCAGCAGTCCCAGTCTCGGACAGGGGGCGGTTAGCACCGGGGAGCTGTTTTTT. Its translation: CASSPSLGQGAVSTGELFF.

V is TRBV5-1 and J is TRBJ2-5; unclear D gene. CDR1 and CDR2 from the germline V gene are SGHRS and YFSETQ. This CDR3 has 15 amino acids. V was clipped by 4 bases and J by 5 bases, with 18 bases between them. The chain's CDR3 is CASSPAGIGRETQYF. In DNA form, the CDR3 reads TGCGCCAGCAGCCCGGCCGGTATCGGGCGGGAGACCCAGTACTTC.

The CDR3 protein is CASSRRGVQGGQETQYF. The CDR3 bases are TGTGCCAGCAGCCGTCGGGGTGTACAGGGTGGGCAAGAGACCCAGTACTTC. This chain links TRBV7-3 with TRBJ2-5, with D perhaps TRBD1 (6 bases). Germline-derived CDR1 and CDR2 are SGHTA and FQGTGA. The CDR3 totals 17 residues. V was pared by 5 bases and J by 2 bases, with 21 bases between. The full variable domain, in which reference TRBV7-3 and TRBJ2-5 provide the parts outside the CDR3, is GAGVSQTPSNKVTEKGKYVELRCDPISGHTALYWYRQSLGQGPEFLIYFQGTGAADDSGLPNDRFFAVRPEGSVSTLKIQRTERGDSAVYLCASSRRGVQGGQETQYFGPGTRLLVL.

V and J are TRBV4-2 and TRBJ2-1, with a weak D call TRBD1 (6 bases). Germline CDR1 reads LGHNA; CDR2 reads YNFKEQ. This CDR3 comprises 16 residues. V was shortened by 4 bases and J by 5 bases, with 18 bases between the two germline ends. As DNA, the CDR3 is TGTGCCAGCAGCCGAACTACGGGACAAGGTGACAATGAGCAGTTCTTC. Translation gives CASSRTTGQGDNEQFF.

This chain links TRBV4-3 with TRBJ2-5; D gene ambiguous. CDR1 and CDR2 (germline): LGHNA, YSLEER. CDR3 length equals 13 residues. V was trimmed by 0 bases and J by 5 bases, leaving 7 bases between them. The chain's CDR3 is CASSQDFRETQYF. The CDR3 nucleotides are TGCGCCAGCAGCCAAGATTTTAGGGAGACCCAGTACTTC.

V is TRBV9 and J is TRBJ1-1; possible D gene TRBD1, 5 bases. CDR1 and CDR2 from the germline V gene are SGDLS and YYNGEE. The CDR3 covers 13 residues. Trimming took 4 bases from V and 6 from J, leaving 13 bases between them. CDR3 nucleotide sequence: TGTGCCAGCAGCCAGGGAGCTGGGGCTGAAGCTTTCTTT. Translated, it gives CASSQGAGAEAFF.